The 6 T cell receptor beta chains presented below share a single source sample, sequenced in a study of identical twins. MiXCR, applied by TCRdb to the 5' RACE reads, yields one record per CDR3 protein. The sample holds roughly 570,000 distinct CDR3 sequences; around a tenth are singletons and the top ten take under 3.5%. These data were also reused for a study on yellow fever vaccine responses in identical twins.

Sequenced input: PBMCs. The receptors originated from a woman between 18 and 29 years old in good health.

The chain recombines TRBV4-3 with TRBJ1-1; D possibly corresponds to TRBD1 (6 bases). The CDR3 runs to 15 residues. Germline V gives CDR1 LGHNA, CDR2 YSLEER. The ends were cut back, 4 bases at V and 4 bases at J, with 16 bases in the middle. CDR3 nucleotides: TGCGCCAGCAGCCTCATTGTGGGGGCGGGCACTGAAGCTTTCTTT. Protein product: CASSLIVGAGTEAFF.

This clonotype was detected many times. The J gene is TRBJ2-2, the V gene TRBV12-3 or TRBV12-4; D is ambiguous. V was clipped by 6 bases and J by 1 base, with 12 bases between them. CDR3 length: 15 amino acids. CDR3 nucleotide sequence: TGTGCCAGCAGGGGGTCCAACCTGAACACCGGGGAGCTGTTTTTT. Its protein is CASRGSNLNTGELFF.

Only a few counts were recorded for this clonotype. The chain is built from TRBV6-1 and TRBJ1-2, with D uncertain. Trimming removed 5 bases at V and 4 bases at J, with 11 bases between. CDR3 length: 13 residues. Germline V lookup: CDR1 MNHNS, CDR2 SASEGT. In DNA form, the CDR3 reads TGTGCCAGCAGTCCTTCCGGTCCCTATGGCTACACCTTC. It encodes CASSPSGPYGYTF.

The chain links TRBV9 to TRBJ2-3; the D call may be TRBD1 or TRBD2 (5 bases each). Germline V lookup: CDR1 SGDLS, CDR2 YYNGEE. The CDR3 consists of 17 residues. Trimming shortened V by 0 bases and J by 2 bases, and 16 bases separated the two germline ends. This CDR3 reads CASSVVPGLSFTDTQYF. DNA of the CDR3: TGTGCCAGCAGCGTAGTCCCGGGGCTAAGTTTCACAGATACGCAGTATTTT.

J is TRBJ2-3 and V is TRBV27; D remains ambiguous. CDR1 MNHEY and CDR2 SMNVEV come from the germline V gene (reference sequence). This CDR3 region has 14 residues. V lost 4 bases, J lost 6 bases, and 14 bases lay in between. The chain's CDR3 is CASSYLQVGDTQYF. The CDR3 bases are TGTGCCAGCAGTTATCTTCAGGTTGGGGATACGCAGTATTTT.

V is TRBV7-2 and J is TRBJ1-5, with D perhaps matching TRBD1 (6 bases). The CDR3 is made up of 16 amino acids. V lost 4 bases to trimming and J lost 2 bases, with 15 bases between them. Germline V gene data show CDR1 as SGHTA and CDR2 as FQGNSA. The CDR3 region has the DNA TGTGCCAGCAGCTGGGACCAAAGGACAGGCAATCAGCCCCAGCATTTT. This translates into CASSWDQRTGNQPQHF.